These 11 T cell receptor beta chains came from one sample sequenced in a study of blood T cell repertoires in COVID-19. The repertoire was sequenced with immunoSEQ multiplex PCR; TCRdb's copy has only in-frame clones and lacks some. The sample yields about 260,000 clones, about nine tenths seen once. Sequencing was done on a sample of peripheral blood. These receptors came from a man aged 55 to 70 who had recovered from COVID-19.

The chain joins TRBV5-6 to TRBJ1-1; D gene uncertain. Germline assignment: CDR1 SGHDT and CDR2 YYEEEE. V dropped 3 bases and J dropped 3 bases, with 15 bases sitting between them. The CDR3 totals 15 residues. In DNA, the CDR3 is TGTGCCAGCAGCTGGGGTATGGAGGGTGACACTGAAGCTTTCTTT. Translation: CASSWGMEGDTEAFF.

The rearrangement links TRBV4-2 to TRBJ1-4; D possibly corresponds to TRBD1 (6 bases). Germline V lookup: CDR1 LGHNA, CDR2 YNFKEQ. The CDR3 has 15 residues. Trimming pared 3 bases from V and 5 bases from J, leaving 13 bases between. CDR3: CASSQEPGDNEKLFF. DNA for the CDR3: TGTGCCAGCAGCCAGGAGCCAGGGGACAATGAAAAACTGTTTTTT.

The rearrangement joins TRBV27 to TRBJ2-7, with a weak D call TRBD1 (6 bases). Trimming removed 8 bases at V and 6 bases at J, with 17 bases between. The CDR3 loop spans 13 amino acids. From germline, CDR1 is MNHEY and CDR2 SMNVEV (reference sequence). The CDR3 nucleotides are TGTGCCAGCCCCCGTCGATCAGGGGCCGAGCAGTACTTC. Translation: CASPRRSGAEQYF.

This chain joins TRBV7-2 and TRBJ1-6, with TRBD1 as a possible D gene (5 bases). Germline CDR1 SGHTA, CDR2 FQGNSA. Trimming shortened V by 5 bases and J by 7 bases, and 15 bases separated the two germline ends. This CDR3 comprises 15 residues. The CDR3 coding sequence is TGTGCCAGCAGCCGGGCAGGGTTGGAGAATTCACCCCTCCACTTT. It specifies CASSRAGLENSPLHF. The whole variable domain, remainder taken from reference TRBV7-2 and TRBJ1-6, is GAGVSQSPSNKVTEKGKDVELRCDPISGHTALYWYRQSLGQGLEFLIYFQGNSAPDKSGLPSDRFSAERTGGSVSTLTIQRTQQEDSAVYLCASSRAGLENSPLHFGNGTRLTVT.

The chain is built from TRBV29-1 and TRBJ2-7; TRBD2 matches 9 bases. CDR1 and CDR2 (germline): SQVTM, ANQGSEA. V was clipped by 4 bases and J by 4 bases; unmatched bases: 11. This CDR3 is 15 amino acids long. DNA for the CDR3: TGCAGCGTTGGATCAACCGGGACTAGCAGGTACGAGCAGTACTTC. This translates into CSVGSTGTSRYEQYF.

The CDR3 here is CASSVGDRVGTEAFF. CDR3 sequence (DNA): TGTGCCAGCAGCGTCGGGGACAGGGTGGGCACTGAAGCTTTCTTT. The V gene is TRBV9, the J gene TRBJ1-1; TRBD1 matches 9 bases. The CDR3 is made up of 15 amino acids. Per germline, CDR1 SGDLS and CDR2 YYNGEE. V lost 2 bases, J lost 4 bases, and 6 bases stayed unmatched.

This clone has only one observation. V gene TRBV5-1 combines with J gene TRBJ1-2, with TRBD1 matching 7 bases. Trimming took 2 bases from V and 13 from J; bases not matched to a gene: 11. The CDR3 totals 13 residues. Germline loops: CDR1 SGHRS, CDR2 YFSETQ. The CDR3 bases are TGCGCCAGCAGCTTAGGGACAGATCATTGGGGCACCTTC. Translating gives CASSLGTDHWGTF. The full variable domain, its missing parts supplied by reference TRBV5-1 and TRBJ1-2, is KAGVTQTPRYLIKTRGQQVTLSCSPISGHRSVSWYQQTPGQGLQFLFEYFSETQRNKGNFPGRFSGRQFSNSRSEMNVSTLELGDSALYLCASSLGTDHWGTFGSGTRLTVV.

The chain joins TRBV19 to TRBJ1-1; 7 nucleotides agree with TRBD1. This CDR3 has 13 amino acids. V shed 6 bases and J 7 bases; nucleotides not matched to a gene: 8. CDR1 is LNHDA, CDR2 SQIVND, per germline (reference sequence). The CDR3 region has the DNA TGTGCCAGTAGGCTCGACAGGGCGGGTGAAGCTTTCTTT. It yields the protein CASRLDRAGEAFF.

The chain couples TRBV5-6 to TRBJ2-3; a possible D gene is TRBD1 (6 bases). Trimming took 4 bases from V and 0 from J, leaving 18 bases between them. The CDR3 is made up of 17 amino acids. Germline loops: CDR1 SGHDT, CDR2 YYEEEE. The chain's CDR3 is CASSLGLGQYSTDTQYF. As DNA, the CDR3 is TGTGCCAGCAGCCTGGGGCTTGGACAGTATAGCACAGATACGCAGTATTTT.

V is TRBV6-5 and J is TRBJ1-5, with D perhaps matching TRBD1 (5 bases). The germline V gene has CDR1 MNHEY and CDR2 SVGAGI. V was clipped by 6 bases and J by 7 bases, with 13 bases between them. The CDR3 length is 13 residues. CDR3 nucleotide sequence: TGTGCCAGCAGGGGGGGTTGGGCCCAGCCCCAGCATTTT. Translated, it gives CASRGGWAQPQHF.

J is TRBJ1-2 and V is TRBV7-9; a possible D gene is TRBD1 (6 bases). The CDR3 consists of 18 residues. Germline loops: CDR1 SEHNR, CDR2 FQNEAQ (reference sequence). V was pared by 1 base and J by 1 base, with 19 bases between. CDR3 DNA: TGTGCCAGCAGCTTAGGCGGGGGCCTGAAAGAACTTAACTATGGCTACACCTTC. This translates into CASSLGGGLKELNYGYTF.